These 31 T cell receptor beta chains were sequenced from one sample in a study of blood T cell repertoires in COVID-19. Sequencing used immunoSEQ multiplex PCR; TCRdb keeps in-frame clones, though not all of them. The table records roughly 150,000 clones, about 80% of them present only once. The sample taken for sequencing was PBMCs or T cells enriched from blood (not recorded which). These receptors were collected from a woman in her sixties who had recovered from COVID-19.

The chain couples TRBV12-3 or TRBV12-4 to TRBJ1-1; D is possibly TRBD1 (6 bases). CDR3 length: 13 residues. V gave up 10 bases and J gave up 0 bases, with 12 bases separating them. CDR3 in DNA: TGTGCCACGCGGACAGACATGAACACTGAAGCTTTCTTT. It encodes CATRTDMNTEAFF.

This chain connects TRBV9 to TRBJ2-7, with TRBD2 matching 7 bases. With V trimmed by 7 bases and J by 9 bases, 16 bases remained unmatched. CDR1 and CDR2 (germline): SGDLS, YYNGEE. This CDR3 comprises 14 residues. In nucleotides, the CDR3 is TGTGCCAGCTCTCGGCTAGCGGTTCCGGCGGGGCAGTACTTC. It translates to CASSRLAVPAGQYF.

The chain recombines TRBV5-6 with TRBJ1-5; possible D gene TRBD1, 5 bases. Per the germline V gene, CDR1 is SGHDT and CDR2 is YYEEEE. V lost 4 bases, J lost 2 bases, and 7 bases lay in between. There are 13 residues in the CDR3. The CDR3 bases are TGTGCCAGCAGCCTCAGGGGCAATCAGCCCCAGCATTTT. Translated: CASSLRGNQPQHF.

The table lists this clone with a few counts. The V and J genes are TRBV6-5 and TRBJ1-3; a possible D gene is TRBD1 (5 bases). CDR3 size: 16 residues. CDR1 and CDR2 (germline): MNHEY, SVGAGI. Trimming removed 6 bases at V and 0 bases at J, with 15 bases between. CDR3 nucleotide sequence: TGTGCCAGCAGCTACGTCGCAGGGCTCTCTGGAAACACCATATATTTT. Encoded protein: CASSYVAGLSGNTIYF.

The sample holds one count of this clone. This chain uses TRBV25-1 with TRBJ1-6, with D perhaps matching TRBD1 (6 bases). Germline V gene sequence: CDR1 MGHDK, CDR2 SYGVNS. Deletions cut 1 base from V and 7 bases from J, with 14 bases between. This CDR3 comprises 16 residues. CDR3 bases: TGTGCCAGCAGTGAATTCTCGACAGGAGCCAATTCACCCCTCCACTTT. This sequence encodes CASSEFSTGANSPLHF.

The CDR3 nucleotides are TGTGCCAGCGGGCGACAGGGGGAACGAGAGACCCAGTACTTC. It specifies CASGRQGERETQYF. The rearrangement joins TRBV2 to TRBJ2-5; the match to TRBD1 covers 9 bases. This CDR3 comprises 14 residues. With 8 bases clipped from V and 4 bases from J, the junction kept 8 bases outside the gene matches. Looked up from germline, CDR1 is SNHLY and CDR2 is FYNNEI.

This chain joins TRBV18 and TRBJ1-3; D is possibly TRBD1 (5 bases). This CDR3 has 14 residues. Looked up from germline, CDR1 is KGHSH and CDR2 is LQKENI. V dropped 3 bases and J dropped 9 bases, with 15 bases sitting between them. The CDR3 loop reads CASSPDIEVVTIYF. The CDR3 DNA is TGTGCCAGCTCACCGGACATAGAGGTTGTCACCATATATTTT.

The V gene is TRBV5-4, the J gene TRBJ2-1; 10 nucleotides align to TRBD2. Germline lookup yields CDR1 SGHNT and CDR2 YYREEE (reference sequence). J was trimmed by 5 bases and V by 0 bases; bases with no gene match: 2. This CDR3 comprises 15 residues. CDR3: CASSLGLAGHNEQFF. The CDR3 nucleotides are TGTGCCAGCAGCTTGGGACTAGCGGGTCACAATGAGCAGTTCTTC. The full variable domain, completed using reference TRBV5-4 and TRBJ2-1, is ETGVTQSPTHLIKTRGQQVTLRCSSQSGHNTVSWYQQALGQGPQFIFQYYREEENGRGNFPPRFSGLQFPNYSSELNVNALELDDSALYLCASSLGLAGHNEQFFGPGTRLTVL.

The chain employs TRBV10-2 and TRBJ1-2, with TRBD1 identical over 11 bases. CDR3 length: 16 amino acids. Losses at the gene ends were 4 bases for V and 2 bases for J; bases not matched to a gene: 6. Germline V CDR1 and CDR2: WSHSY, SAAADI. CDR3: CASSGAGTGGNYGYTF. CDR3 DNA: TGCGCCAGCAGTGGTGCCGGGACAGGGGGAAACTATGGCTACACCTTC.

This clone was detected only a few times. CDR3 sequence (DNA): TGTGCCTGGAGCACAGGGTTCCCCGAGCAGTACTTC. This gives the protein CAWSTGFPEQYF. This sequence joins TRBV30 and TRBJ2-7, with D possibly TRBD1 on 6 matching bases. The germline V gene has CDR1 GTSNPN and CDR2 SVGIG (reference sequence). The ends were cut back, 3 bases at V and 6 bases at J, with 12 bases in the middle. The CDR3 consists of 12 residues.

This clone came up a few times. The rearrangement joins TRBV7-2 to TRBJ1-5, with 7 bases matching TRBD1. In germline, CDR1 is SGHTA, CDR2 FQGNSA. V gave up 1 base and J gave up 5 bases; unmatched junction bases: 8. The CDR3 is 16 amino acids. CDR3: CASSLVEGAGDQPQHF. CDR3 bases: TGTGCCAGCAGCTTAGTGGAGGGGGCGGGCGATCAGCCCCAGCATTTT.

This chain links TRBV4-1 with TRBJ1-2, with 7 bases identical to TRBD1. The J segment lost 3 bases and the V segment lost 1 base, leaving 14 bases of the junction unmatched. Germline V gene data show CDR1 as MGHRA and CDR2 as YSYEKL. The CDR3 extends over 18 amino acids. The CDR3 loop reads CASSQVGPLTGEDYGYTF. The CDR3 DNA sequence: TGCGCCAGCAGCCAAGTTGGACCGCTTACAGGGGAGGACTATGGCTACACCTTC.

CDR3 in DNA: TGTGCCAGTAGTATAGGACAGGGCTATGGCTACACCTTC. Its translation: CASSIGQGYGYTF. The chain employs TRBV19 and TRBJ1-2; 7 bases are shared with TRBD1. The CDR3 is 13 residues long. In germline, CDR1 is LNHDA, CDR2 SQIVND (reference sequence). After removal of 1 base from V and 4 bases from J, the junction contained 0 bases not matched to a gene.

The chain carries TRBV27 and TRBJ1-2; D not resolved. CDR1 is MNHEY, CDR2 SMNVEV, per germline (reference sequence). The germline V and J ends were trimmed by 3 bases and 2 bases, with 13 bases remaining between them. The CDR3 has 15 amino acids. The CDR3: CASSFGQSTNYGYTF. The CDR3 bases are TGTGCCAGCAGTTTTGGGCAGTCCACCAACTATGGCTACACCTTC.

This rearrangement joins TRBV5-1 to TRBJ1-1, with 8 bases fitting TRBD1. Germline CDR1 is SGHRS and CDR2 is YFSETQ. Unmatched junction bases numbered 14, after V lost 4 bases and J lost 3 bases. The CDR3 contains 17 residues. The CDR3 nucleotides read TGCGCCAGCAGCCCAAGGACAGGGTTAAGTTTGTACACTGAAGCTTTCTTT. Translated, it gives CASSPRTGLSLYTEAFF.

This rearrangement joins TRBV27 to TRBJ2-3; perhaps TRBD2 as D (5 bases). Trimming removed 3 bases at V and 3 bases at J, with 10 bases between. Per the germline V gene, CDR1 is MNHEY and CDR2 is SMNVEV (reference sequence). The CDR3 runs to 14 residues. Here the CDR3 reads CASSFQRLTDTQYF. The CDR3 DNA reads TGTGCCAGCAGTTTTCAGCGGTTGACAGATACGCAGTATTTT.

The sample holds one count of this clone. The chain employs TRBV2 and TRBJ1-3, with 11 bases fitting TRBD1. The CDR3 consists of 15 residues. V was clipped by 6 bases and J by 3 bases; unmatched bases: 4. In germline, CDR1 is SNHLY, CDR2 FYNNEI. CDR3 nucleotide sequence: TGTGCCAGCAGGGAGGACAGGGGGCTTGGAAACACCATATATTTT. As protein: CASREDRGLGNTIYF. Based on the CDR3 plus reference TRBV2 and TRBJ1-3, the full variable domain is EPEVTQTPSHQVTQMGQEVILRCVPISNHLYFYWYRQILGQKVEFLVSFYNNEISEKSEIFDDQFSVERPDGSNFTLKIRSTKLEDSAMYFCASREDRGLGNTIYFGEGSWLTVV.

The chain links TRBV5-1 to TRBJ2-1; TRBD1 aligns across 9 bases. The CDR3 contains 14 residues. Trimming removed 2 bases from V and 7 bases from J; junction bases left unmatched: 4. Germline assignment: CDR1 SGHRS and CDR2 YFSETQ. CDR3 DNA: TGCGCCAGCAGCTTCAGGACAGGGGAGAATGAGCAGTTCTTC. Protein sequence: CASSFRTGENEQFF. Full variable domain (remainder filled in from reference TRBV5-1 and TRBJ2-1): KAGVTQTPRYLIKTRGQQVTLSCSPISGHRSVSWYQQTPGQGLQFLFEYFSETQRNKGNFPGRFSGRQFSNSRSEMNVSTLELGDSALYLCASSFRTGENEQFFGPGTRLTVL.

The chain links TRBV25-1 to TRBJ1-2, with TRBD1 matching over 8 bases. Unmatched junction bases numbered 6, after V lost 1 base and J lost 8 bases. Germline V gives CDR1 MGHDK, CDR2 SYGVNS. The CDR3 has 14 residues. In DNA form, the CDR3 reads TGTGCCAGCAGTGAATGGGGACAGGCGGTCGGCTACACCTTC. This translates into CASSEWGQAVGYTF.

This clone was seen a single time. The V gene is TRBV4-1, the J gene TRBJ2-7; 8 bases match TRBD2. The J segment lost 0 bases and the V segment lost 1 base, leaving 2 bases of the junction unmatched. Per the germline V gene, CDR1 is MGHRA and CDR2 is YSYEKL. The length of the CDR3 is 15 residues. CDR3 residues: CASSQGLALSYEQYF. The CDR3 bases are TGCGCCAGCAGCCAAGGACTAGCGCTCTCCTACGAGCAGTACTTC.

DNA of the CDR3: TGTGCCAGCAGCTTGGGGTCAGGCAATCAGCCCCAGCATTTT. The encoded protein is CASSLGSGNQPQHF. The chain combines TRBV5-6 with TRBJ1-5; no definite D call. Germline CDR1 and CDR2: SGHDT and YYEEEE. With 0 bases removed from V and 2 bases from J, the gap between germline ends came to 6 bases. The CDR3 loop spans 14 amino acids.

This clone was detected only once. The chain employs TRBV6-5 and TRBJ2-3; 7 bases align to TRBD1. The germline CDR1 and CDR2 sequences are MNHEY and SVGAGI. This CDR3 contains 15 residues. V trimming: 6 bases; J trimming: 2 bases; junction bases outside the gene matches: 8. Written as DNA, the CDR3 is TGTGCCAGCAGCCCCAGACAGGGTATCACAGATACGCAGTATTTT. It is translated as CASSPRQGITDTQYF.

The chain recombines TRBV19 with TRBJ1-6, with 8 positions matching TRBD1. The V and J ends lost 4 bases and 5 bases, in that order; junction bases with no gene match: 7. CDR3 size: 16 residues. Germline-derived CDR1 and CDR2 are LNHDA and SQIVND (reference sequence). This CDR3 reads CASSRQRDRNNSPLHF. The CDR3 DNA sequence: TGTGCCAGTAGTAGACAACGGGACAGGAATAATTCACCCCTCCACTTT.

This clone appeared a single time. The chain couples TRBV6-2 or TRBV6-3 to TRBJ1-1; D is ambiguous. Trimming removed 6 bases at V and 6 bases at J, with 11 bases between. CDR3 length: 12 amino acids. From germline, CDR1 is MNHEY and CDR2 SVGEGT. CDR3 amino acids: CASSPTTAEAFF. The CDR3 DNA sequence: TGTGCCAGCAGCCCTACCACAGCTGAAGCTTTCTTT.

The sample holds one count of this clone. This chain joins TRBV5-1 and TRBJ2-3, with TRBD2 matching 8 bases. Germline V lookup: CDR1 SGHRS, CDR2 YFSETQ. Trimming removed 1 base from V and 6 bases from J; junction bases left unmatched: 10. This CDR3 has 16 amino acids. The DNA for the CDR3 is TGCGCCAGCAGCTTGAATTCGGCGGGGGGTGTGGATACGCAGTATTTT. It specifies CASSLNSAGGVDTQYF.

The chain is built from TRBV2 and TRBJ1-2; maybe TRBD1 (5 bases). Germline V lookup: CDR1 SNHLY, CDR2 FYNNEI. V gave up 5 bases and J gave up 4 bases, with 14 bases separating them. There are 14 residues in the CDR3. CDR3 bases: TGTGCCAGCAGTCGCGCAGGGCCGAGCTATGGCTACACCTTC. Its protein product is CASSRAGPSYGYTF.

The chain employs TRBV19 and TRBJ1-2; D is unresolved. Per the germline V gene, CDR1 is LNHDA and CDR2 is SQIVND (reference sequence). The V gene lost 1 base and the J gene lost 0 bases, with 15 bases spanning the gap. The CDR3 has 17 residues. The CDR3: CASSIVALGGPNYGYTF. The CDR3 DNA follows: TGTGCCAGTAGTATAGTTGCGTTAGGTGGGCCTAACTATGGCTACACCTTC.

The J gene is TRBJ2-1, the V gene TRBV30; 15 bases map to TRBD2. CDR3 length: 15 amino acids. Germline V lookup: CDR1 GTSNPN, CDR2 SVGIG (reference sequence). J lost 10 bases, V lost 1 base, and 5 bases had no gene match. CDR3 nucleotide sequence: TGTGCCTGGAGTGGGACTAGCGGGGGGGCTCGGGAGCAGTTCTTC. Its translation: CAWSGTSGGAREQFF.

The V gene is TRBV9, the J gene TRBJ1-1; tentative D call: TRBD1 (6 bases). Trimming removed 6 bases at V and 7 bases at J, with 22 bases between. Germline assignment: CDR1 SGDLS and CDR2 YYNGEE. The CDR3 runs 15 residues. The CDR3 DNA reads TGTGCCAGCAAACCAATACAGGGATGGGCAAGTGAAGCTTTCTTT. It is translated as CASKPIQGWASEAFF. Full variable domain (missing parts from reference TRBV9 and TRBJ1-1): DSGVTQTPKHLITATGQRVTLRCSPRSGDLSVYWYQQSLDQGLQFLIQYYNGEERAKGNILERFSAQQFPDLHSELNLSSLELGDSALYFCASKPIQGWASEAFFGQGTRLTVV.

This clone was seen only a few times. The V and J genes are TRBV11-1 and TRBJ2-7; no clear D. CDR1 is SGHAT and CDR2 is FQDESV in the germline V gene (reference sequence). This CDR3 is 14 amino acids long. V was shortened by 1 base and J by 3 bases, with 10 bases between the two germline ends. This CDR3 reads CASSLGASFYEQYF. CDR3 in DNA: TGTGCCAGCAGCTTAGGGGCCAGCTTCTACGAGCAGTACTTC.

The rearrangement links TRBV5-4 to TRBJ2-5; TRBD2 might be the D (5 bases). In germline, CDR1 is SGHNT, CDR2 YYREEE (reference sequence). V was pared by 0 bases and J by 1 base, with 7 bases between. This CDR3 spans 14 amino acids. In DNA, the CDR3 is TGTGCCAGCAGCTTGGGGACTCTCCAAGAGACCCAGTACTTC. This gives the protein CASSLGTLQETQYF.